The 22 T cell receptor beta chains below come from one sample, sequenced in a study of blood T cell repertoires in COVID-19. Sequenced by immunoSEQ multiplex PCR; TCRdb stores in-frame clones only, minus some. The top ten hold 10% to 15% of the sample, which has about 220,000 clones, 80% seen once. The specimen was peripheral blood. The receptors shown here come from a human donor in a cohort sampled during active COVID-19.

This chain connects TRBV6-5 to TRBJ1-6; the D gene is possibly TRBD1 (5 bases). There are 13 residues in the CDR3. Looked up from germline, CDR1 is MNHEY and CDR2 is SVGAGI. Trimming took 6 bases from V and 6 from J, leaving 9 bases between them. The CDR3: CASRTVINSPLHF. The CDR3 region has the DNA TGTGCCAGCAGGACAGTGATTAATTCACCCCTCCACTTT.

CDR3 sequence reads: CASSPGGGFTEAFF. The CDR3 region has the DNA TGTGCCAGCAGCCCTGGGGGAGGTTTCACTGAAGCTTTCTTT. V usage is TRBV3-1 (or the pseudogene TRBV3-2) and J usage is TRBJ1-1; D is perhaps TRBD1 (5 bases). Deletions cut 4 bases from V and 4 bases from J, with 13 bases between. Germline lookup yields CDR1 LGHDT and CDR2 YNNKEL (reference sequence). The CDR3 covers 14 residues.

In DNA form, the CDR3 reads TGTGCCAGCAGTTTGAGGTCGGAGGGGCAGTACTTC. This gives the protein CASSLRSEGQYF. This chain connects TRBV5-6 to TRBJ2-7; a weak D match, TRBD2 (6 bases). Germline values: CDR1 SGHDT, CDR2 YYEEEE. This CDR3 region has 12 residues. V lost 5 bases and J lost 9, with 15 bases in between. The whole variable domain, remainder taken from reference TRBV5-6 and TRBJ2-7, is DAGVTQSPTHLIKTRGQQVTLRCSPKSGHDTVSWYQQALGQGPQFIFQYYEEEERQRGNFPDRFSGHQFPNYSSELNVNALLLGDSALYLCASSLRSEGQYFGPGTRLTVT.

The rearrangement uses TRBV7-2 and TRBJ1-1; 7 bases align to TRBD1. This CDR3 is 15 amino acids long. CDR1 is SGHTA, CDR2 FQGNSA, per germline. Trimming at V came to 2 bases and at J to 6 bases, leaving 9 bases not matched to a gene. The chain's CDR3 is CASSLSGGTSAEAFF. CDR3 coding DNA: TGTGCCAGCAGCTTATCAGGGGGGACTAGCGCTGAAGCTTTCTTT.

The chain combines TRBV2 with TRBJ2-3; 8 bases are shared with TRBD1. Germline trimming cut 8 bases from V and 1 base from J; bases unmatched to any gene: 5. This CDR3 contains 14 residues. In germline, CDR1 is SNHLY, CDR2 FYNNEI. The CDR3 protein is CASAGGWRTDTQYF. CDR3 DNA: TGTGCCAGCGCAGGGGGCTGGCGCACAGATACGCAGTATTTT.

This clone was detected only a few times. This sequence joins TRBV2 and TRBJ1-1, with TRBD1 as a possible D gene (6 bases). V lost 2 bases and J 1 base, leaving 17 bases between the germline ends. Germline V CDR1 and CDR2: SNHLY, FYNNEI. The CDR3 runs 17 residues. CDR3 in amino acids: CASSEISAGASNTEAFF. Here the CDR3 DNA reads TGTGCCAGCAGTGAAATATCGGCAGGGGCCTCGAACACTGAAGCTTTCTTT.

J is TRBJ1-1 and V is TRBV4-1; D gene ambiguous. The CDR3 spans 15 residues. V was cut by 4 bases and J by 7 bases, with 19 bases left in between. Germline V gene sequence: CDR1 MGHRA, CDR2 YSYEKL. The chain's CDR3 is CASSPVGVGAFEAFF. The CDR3 DNA follows: TGCGCCAGCAGCCCAGTAGGTGTGGGCGCGTTTGAAGCTTTCTTT.

This sequence joins TRBV4-3 and TRBJ1-5, with TRBD1 as a possible D gene (5 bases). The CDR3 extends over 14 amino acids. Trimming took 4 bases from V and 4 from J, leaving 11 bases between them. Germline CDR1 is LGHNA and CDR2 is YSLEER. CDR3 DNA: TGCGCCAGCAGCCCCTACGGGGGGAATCAGCCCCAGCATTTT. Translating it yields CASSPYGGNQPQHF.

The CDR3 coding sequence is TGTGCCAGCAGCTCTTTCGCCGGGACAGGTAACACTGAAGCTTTCTTT. The encoded protein is CASSSFAGTGNTEAFF. The chain joins TRBV5-4 to TRBJ1-1; TRBD1 agrees at 8 bases. V lost 3 bases to trimming and J lost 2 bases; unmatched junction nucleotides: 9. This CDR3 has 16 residues. Germline V gives CDR1 SGHNT, CDR2 YYREEE (reference sequence).

This chain links TRBV6-2 or TRBV6-3 with TRBJ1-2; D possibly corresponds to TRBD1 (6 bases). CDR3 length: 14 amino acids. Germline lookup yields CDR1 MNHEY and CDR2 SVGEGT. Trimming stripped 4 bases from V and 5 bases from J, with 14 bases between. CDR3 protein: CASSSLRDTYGYTF. In DNA form, the CDR3 reads TGTGCCAGCAGTTCATTACGGGACACTTATGGCTACACCTTC.

Comment on this clone: Other DNA variants within this sample encode the same CDR3. The gene calls are TRBV29-1 and TRBJ2-5; D gene unclear. V lost 3 bases and J 4 bases, leaving 12 bases between the germline ends. Per the germline V gene, CDR1 is SQVTM and CDR2 is ANQGSEA. The CDR3 sequence is 13 residues long. CDR3: CSVEGRAGETQYF. The DNA for the CDR3 is TGCAGCGTTGAGGGCAGAGCCGGAGAGACCCAGTACTTC.

The gene calls are TRBV5-1 and TRBJ1-5; 7 bases map to TRBD1. The CDR3 has 15 residues. The V gene's germline CDR1 is SGHRS and CDR2 YFSETQ. The J segment lost 3 bases and the V segment lost 3 bases, leaving 6 bases of the junction unmatched. CDR3: CASSSTGQNNQPQHF. CDR3 nucleotide sequence: TGCGCCAGCAGCTCAACGGGACAGAACAATCAGCCCCAGCATTTT.

The V and J genes are TRBV9 and TRBJ2-3, with D tentatively TRBD2 (6 bases). V lost 4 bases, J lost 3 bases, and 21 bases lay in between. The CDR3 is 17 residues long. Germline V lookup: CDR1 SGDLS, CDR2 YYNGEE. The CDR3 sequence: CASSSLGSGGETDTQYF. The CDR3 DNA is TGTGCCAGCAGCTCTCTCGGTTCAGGAGGGGAGACAGATACGCAGTATTTT.

This chain joins TRBV5-5 and TRBJ2-5, with D hard to call. Trimming took 0 bases from V and 1 from J, leaving 10 bases between them. Germline-derived CDR1 and CDR2 are SGHKS and YYEKEE (reference sequence). The CDR3 runs to 15 residues. CDR3 sequence reads: CASSLGQVSQETQYF. The CDR3 DNA follows: TGTGCCAGCAGCTTGGGGCAGGTAAGCCAAGAGACCCAGTACTTC.

This clone was seen at least ten times. The V gene is TRBV2, the J gene TRBJ1-5; D is unresolved. V lost 2 bases and J lost 3, with 14 bases in between. The CDR3 extends over 16 amino acids. Germline lookup yields CDR1 SNHLY and CDR2 FYNNEI. CDR3 region: CASSEQQPGDNQPQHF. In DNA, the CDR3 is TGTGCCAGCAGTGAACAACAACCCGGAGACAATCAGCCCCAGCATTTT.

The chain combines TRBV2 with TRBJ1-4, with D uncertain. V dropped 8 bases and J dropped 4 bases, with 14 bases sitting between them. The CDR3 sequence is 14 residues long. Germline V gives CDR1 SNHLY, CDR2 FYNNEI. CDR3 region: CASHWVGGNEKLFF. In DNA, the CDR3 is TGTGCCAGCCATTGGGTTGGCGGTAATGAAAAACTGTTTTTT.

This clone is a singleton in its sample. The chain joins TRBV19 to TRBJ2-2; TRBD1 agrees at 8 bases. The CDR3 sequence is 16 residues long. V was clipped by 3 bases and J by 6 bases; unmatched bases: 9. Germline loops: CDR1 LNHDA, CDR2 SQIVND (reference sequence). CDR3 in amino acids: CASSMRRTGRAGELFF. The CDR3 DNA is TGTGCCAGTAGTATGAGGCGGACAGGGCGGGCCGGGGAGCTGTTTTTT.

This clone is a singleton in its sample. The genes are TRBV28 and TRBJ2-7; 9 bases are shared with TRBD1. V was pared by 5 bases and J by 7 bases, with 3 bases of the junction left unmatched. CDR3 size: 12 residues. Looked up from germline, CDR1 is MDHEN and CDR2 is SYDVKM. The CDR3 DNA reads as TGTGCCAGCAGTGTCGACAGGGGGGAGCAGTACTTC. It encodes CASSVDRGEQYF.

The V call is TRBV6-6, the J call TRBJ2-5, with TRBD2 identical over 7 bases. Germline-derived CDR1 and CDR2 are MNHNY and SVGAGI (reference sequence). Losses at the gene ends were 6 bases for V and 9 bases for J; bases not matched to a gene: 19. This CDR3 is built from 16 residues. CDR3 sequence (DNA): TGTGCCAGCAGCCCTGGGGTTGGCGGGGGAAAGGTGGCCCAGTACTTC. As protein: CASSPGVGGGKVAQYF.

The rearrangement links TRBV18 to TRBJ1-1; TRBD1 agrees at 8 bases. The CDR3 consists of 18 residues. V gave up 3 bases and J gave up 1 base; unmatched junction bases: 13. Germline CDR1 and CDR2: KGHSH and LQKENI. The CDR3 DNA follows: TGTGCCAGCTCACCTCTAGGACAGGGCGTTGTGGGGAACACTGAAGCTTTCTTT. This gives the protein CASSPLGQGVVGNTEAFF. Full variable domain (rest looked up from reference TRBV18 and TRBJ1-1): NAGVMQNPRHLVRRRGQEARLRCSPMKGHSHVYWYRQLPEEGLKFMVYLQKENIIDESGMPKERFSAEFPKEGPSILRIQQVVRGDSAAYFCASSPLGQGVVGNTEAFFGQGTRLTVV.

V usage is TRBV29-1 and J usage is TRBJ1-4; 8 bases line up with TRBD1. CDR1 SQVTM and CDR2 ANQGSEA come from the germline V gene. The CDR3 has 14 amino acids. V trimming: 0 bases; J trimming: 8 bases; junction bases outside the gene matches: 5. The CDR3 DNA reads as TGCAGCGTTGAAGATACAGGGGGAAGAGAAAAACTGTTTTTT. This codes for CSVEDTGGREKLFF.

This chain links TRBV13 with TRBJ2-2; the match to TRBD2 covers 11 bases. V lost 0 bases, J lost 4 bases, and 1 base stayed unmatched. Per the germline V gene, CDR1 is PRHDT and CDR2 is FYEKMQ (reference sequence). The CDR3 length is 16 residues. DNA of the CDR3: TGTGCCAGCAGCTTAGGGACTAGCGGGGCCACCGGGGAGCTGTTTTTT. This gives the protein CASSLGTSGATGELFF.